Following are 10 T cell receptor beta chains from one sample sequenced in a study of STAT5B mutations in CD4+ large granular lymphocyte leukemia. Generated by immunoSEQ multiplex PCR, the TCRdb table keeps only in-frame clones and is missing some. The table shows more than 30,000 clones, with 85% to 90% occurring only once. The sequencing sample was made of CD4+ T cells from blood buffy coats. These receptors were collected from a human donor in good health.

This sequence joins TRBV7-2 and TRBJ1-5, with a weak D call TRBD1 (5 bases). The CDR3 has 14 amino acids. Germline V gene sequence: CDR1 SGHTA, CDR2 FQGNSA. The V gene lost 5 bases and the J gene lost 6 bases, with 14 bases spanning the gap. The CDR3 nucleotides read TGTGCCAGCAGCCGTGGGGGGGAGGGTCAGCCCCAGCATTTT. Protein sequence: CASSRGGEGQPQHF.

This clone was counted a few times. The V gene is TRBV19, the J gene TRBJ2-2; unclear D gene. Germline CDR1 and CDR2: LNHDA and SQIVND (reference sequence). This CDR3 comprises 12 residues. Trimming removed 8 bases at V and 6 bases at J, with 10 bases between. Here the CDR3 reads CASYGSAGELFF. The DNA of the CDR3 is TGTGCCAGTTATGGATCCGCCGGGGAGCTGTTTTTT.

This sequence joins TRBV7-3 and TRBJ2-7; TRBD1 matches 8 bases. The V and J ends lost 4 bases and 1 base, in that order; junction bases with no gene match: 3. The CDR3 spans 14 residues. The germline CDR1 and CDR2 sequences are SGHTA and FQGTGA. The DNA for the CDR3 is TGTGCCAGCAGCTGCCGGGACAGGTCCTACGAGCAGTACTTC. This codes for CASSCRDRSYEQYF.

This rearrangement joins TRBV5-5 to TRBJ1-5; no reliable D call. CDR3 length: 13 residues. V was pared by 1 base and J by 5 bases, with 7 bases between. From germline, CDR1 is SGHKS and CDR2 YYEKEE (reference sequence). The CDR3 region is CASSLREDQPQHF. The DNA for the CDR3 is TGTGCCAGCAGCTTGAGGGAGGATCAGCCCCAGCATTTT.

The rearrangement links TRBV6-6 to TRBJ2-1, with 12 bases that match TRBD2. The ends lost 0 bases at V and 6 bases at J; junction bases unmatched: 3. CDR1 MNHNY and CDR2 SVGAGI come from the germline V gene (reference sequence). There are 16 residues in the CDR3. CDR3 region: CASSYSLAGGPNEQFF. The DNA for the CDR3 is TGTGCCAGCAGTTACTCGCTAGCGGGAGGGCCCAATGAGCAGTTCTTC.

J is TRBJ2-4 and V is TRBV7-9; D may be TRBD1 or TRBD2 (5 bases each). CDR1 and CDR2 from the germline V gene are SEHNR and FQNEAQ (reference sequence). Deletions cut 1 base from V and 2 bases from J, with 15 bases between. This CDR3 region has 17 residues. The CDR3 sequence is CASSLGARGVTKNIQYF. DNA for the CDR3: TGTGCCAGCAGCTTAGGTGCGAGGGGAGTCACCAAAAACATTCAGTACTTC.

This rearrangement joins TRBV9 to TRBJ2-2, with 11 nucleotides matching TRBD1. V lost 4 bases to trimming and J lost 4 bases; unmatched junction nucleotides: 3. The CDR3 consists of 15 residues. CDR1 and CDR2 from the germline V gene are SGDLS and YYNGEE. CDR3 residues: CASSIGTGGTGELFF. The DNA for the CDR3 is TGTGCCAGCAGCATTGGGACAGGGGGCACCGGGGAGCTGTTTTTT.

The chain uses TRBV19 and TRBJ2-7; TRBD1 aligns across 9 bases. The length of the CDR3 is 15 residues. V lost 5 bases to trimming and J lost 5 bases; unmatched junction nucleotides: 10. Germline CDR1 LNHDA, CDR2 SQIVND (reference sequence). The DNA of the CDR3 is TGTGCCAGTAGTTCACGGACAGGGGAAGGGAACGAGCAGTACTTC. Residues: CASSSRTGEGNEQYF.

The chain has TRBV27 and TRBJ2-6; D remains ambiguous. CDR3 length: 14 amino acids. From germline, CDR1 is MNHEY and CDR2 SMNVEV (reference sequence). Trimming pared 7 bases from V and 3 bases from J, leaving 10 bases between. Here the CDR3 DNA reads TGTGCCAGCACCTCGTCAAATGGGGCCAACGTCCTGACTTTC. Amino acid sequence: CASTSSNGANVLTF. The variable domain in full, with the rest retrieved from reference TRBV27 and TRBJ2-6, is EAQVTQNPRYLITVTGKKLTVTCSQNMNHEYMSWYRQDPGLGLRQIYYSMNVEVTDKGDVPEGYKVSRKEKRNFPLILESPSPNQTSLYFCASTSSNGANVLTFGAGSRLTVL.

The chain links TRBV5-6 to TRBJ1-2; no firm D call. The V gene lost 4 bases and the J gene lost 14 bases, with 21 bases spanning the gap. The CDR3 is made up of 13 amino acids. Germline CDR1 SGHDT, CDR2 YYEEEE. The CDR3 here is CASSVIESQEVTF. CDR3 nucleotide sequence: TGTGCCAGCAGCGTTATAGAGAGCCAAGAAGTGACCTTC.